The present entry profiles one TCR beta chain with its context. V was trimmed by 6 bases and J by 1 base, leaving 13 bases between them. CDR3 length equals 15 residues. In germline, CDR1 is MNHEY, CDR2 SVGAGI. The cohort comprised adults aged 18 to 89 years residing in about two dozen US areas. Sequencing used immunoSEQ multiplex PCR; TCRdb keeps in-frame clones, though not all of them. The sample shows around 250,000 clones, about 87% of them seen only once. This sample is drawn from a study of blood T cell repertoires in COVID-19. Study summary: PBMCs, B-cell-depleted T cells, or T cells were the source of the cDNA or gDNA that made up the material.

The receptor was isolated from a woman in her thirties or forties who had been exposed to COVID-19. Sequenced: PBMCs or T cells enriched from blood (not recorded which). The chain recombines TRBV6-5 with TRBJ2-1; possible D gene TRBD1, 6 bases. CDR3 DNA sequence: TGTGCCAGCAGCGAGGACAGTAGGTCCTACAATGAGCAGTTCTTC. As protein: CASSEDSRSYNEQFF.